The entry below gives a single T cell receptor beta chain sequence along with its context. This sample is part of a study of blood T cell repertoires in COVID-19. Study details: From T cells, B-cell-depleted T cells, or PBMCs came the material, which was cDNA or gDNA.

This CDR3 has 15 amino acids. The ends lost 0 bases at V and 3 bases at J; junction bases unmatched: 4. CDR1 and CDR2 (germline): MNHEY, SVGAGI. How the authors handled the data: Estimated nucleated cell counts came from reference gene primer amplification. Assay: immunoSEQ multiplex PCR; the TCRdb copy retains only in-frame clones and omits some. Clone size and V and J calls were adopted from that table, with D and trimming inferred from the DNA. The sample yields 240,000 or so clones, approximately 80% seen once. This receptor was taken from a young woman with acute or convalescent COVID-19. This chain uses TRBV6-5 with TRBJ2-7, with 8 positions matching TRBD1. The sequenced sample consisted of peripheral blood. The CDR3, as DNA: TGTGCCAGCAGTTACTCGGGACAGGACTTCTACGAGCAGTACTTC. It translates to CASSYSGQDFYEQYF.